This is a list of T cell receptor beta chains from one sample in a study of OX40 agonist ivuxolimab in advanced cancers. The assay was immunoSEQ multiplex PCR, and TCRdb's table has in-frame clones only and misses some. The table has about 19,000 clones, about four fifths seen once. Here the sequenced sample was CD4+ or CD8+ T cells sorted from blood, taken in a trial of the OX40 agonist ivuxolimab. The receptor set was obtained from an adult with an advanced solid tumor such as melanoma, head and neck, liver or kidney cancer. CDR3s include the opening cysteine and the closing phenylalanine or tryptophan. A D gene is named only where the DNA matches it firmly. The listing skips clone size in some rows; elsewhere it reads once, few, many or a size class.

d_gene,j_gene,v_gene,abundance,CDR3aa,CDR3nt
TRBD1,TRBJ1-2,TRBV4-2,NA,CASSQGSLDRVFGYTF,TGTGCCAGCAGCCAAGGGTCCCTTGACAGGGTGTTCGGCTACACCTTC
NA,TRBJ1-1,TRBV5-6,NA,CASNIQGTEAFF,TGTGCCAGCAACATCCAGGGGACTGAAGCTTTCTTT
NA,TRBJ1-4,TRBV14,NA,CASSQEWGGKLFF,TGTGCCAGCAGCCAAGAGTGGGGGGGAAAACTGTTTTTT
TRBD1,TRBJ1-2,TRBV7-9,NA,CASSLRDRVKDGYTF,TGTGCCAGCAGCTTAAGAGACAGGGTAAAAGATGGCTACACCTTC
NA,TRBJ2-7,TRBV13,NA,CASSFFGRLEQYF,TGTGCCAGCAGCTTTTTCGGCCGGCTCGAGCAGTACTTC
TRBD1,TRBJ2-6,TRBV5-4,NA,CASSSPVARGRGGANVLTF,TGTGCCAGCAGCTCCCCGGTGGCCAGGGGGCGCGGTGGGGCCAACGTCCTGACTTTC
NA,TRBJ1-5,TRBV6-5,NA,CASRKTGRNQPQHF,TGTGCCAGCAGAAAAACAGGTCGCAATCAGCCCCAGCATTTT
NA,TRBJ2-7,TRBV7-9,NA,CASSPPQGNEQYF,TGTGCCAGCAGCCCTCCCCAGGGCAACGAGCAGTACTTC
NA,TRBJ1-2,TRBV4-1,NA,CASSQEAREVYGYTF,TGCGCCAGCAGCCAAGAGGCCAGAGAAGTCTATGGCTACACCTTC
NA,TRBJ2-1,TRBV7-2,NA,CASSLVSWSPRVGNEQFF,TGTGCCAGCAGCTTAGTAAGCTGGTCCCCGAGGGTTGGCAATGAGCAGTTCTTC
NA,TRBJ1-1,TRBV19,once,CASSIIWSTNTEAFF,TGTGCCAGTAGTATAATCTGGTCAACCAACACTGAAGCTTTCTTT
NA,TRBJ1-5,TRBV9,few,CASSAGGFGNQPQHF,TGTGCCAGCAGCGCGGGGGGATTTGGCAATCAGCCCCAGCATTTT
NA,TRBJ2-7,TRBV4-2,NA,CASSLASTNREQYF,TGTGCCAGCAGCCTAGCCAGCACCAATAGGGAGCAGTACTTC
NA,TRBJ1-1,TRBV6-1,NA,CAPGEGGTEAFF,TGTGCCCCAGGGGAGGGAGGCACTGAAGCTTTCTTT
TRBD1,TRBJ1-1,TRBV7-6,NA,CASSSTGDPEAFF,TGTGCCAGCAGCTCGACAGGGGACCCTGAAGCTTTCTTT
NA,TRBJ1-1,TRBV13,NA,CASSLVGANTEAFF,TGTGCCAGCAGCTTAGTAGGGGCGAACACTGAAGCTTTCTTT
NA,TRBJ2-3,TRBV7-9,NA,CASSLTVGTDTQYF,TGTGCCAGCAGCTTAACGGTCGGCACAGATACGCAGTATTTT
TRBD2,TRBJ2-1,TRBV9,NA,CASSVGGLAGAYNEQFF,TGTGCCAGCAGCGTAGGGGGACTAGCTGGCGCCTACAATGAGCAGTTCTTC
TRBD2,TRBJ2-3,TRBV27,NA,CASSPLREADLHDTQYF,TGTGCCAGCAGTCCACTCCGGGAGGCCGACCTTCACGATACGCAGTATTTT
NA,TRBJ1-5,TRBV5-1,NA,CASSLSGNQPQHF,TGCGCCAGCAGCTTGTCGGGGAATCAGCCCCAGCATTTT
NA,TRBJ1-2,TRBV9,medium-sized,CASSVEGDPYGYTF,TGTGCCAGCAGCGTAGAGGGGGACCCATATGGCTACACCTTC
NA,TRBJ1-2,TRBV29-1,NA,CSVGGPIYGYTF,TGCAGCGTTGGTGGACCTATCTATGGCTACACCTTC
TRBD1,TRBJ2-5,TRBV6-1,once,CASSEAPGQVDYETQYF,TGTGCCAGCAGTGAAGCACCGGGACAGGTGGATTATGAGACCCAGTACTTC
TRBD2,TRBJ2-3,TRBV7-9,NA,CASSPTSGRNTDTQYF,TGTGCCAGCAGCCCAACTAGCGGACGGAACACAGATACGCAGTATTTT
NA,TRBJ1-2,TRBV6-1,few,CASSEVLSNYGYTF,TGTGCCAGCAGTGAAGTCCTCAGCAACTATGGCTACACCTTC
NA,TRBJ1-2,TRBV6-6,few,CASSYVGAGYTF,TGTGCCAGCAGTTACGTAGGGGCCGGCTACACCTTC
NA,TRBJ2-2,TRBV5-1,NA,CASSLREGTGELFF,TGCGCCAGCAGCTTGCGAGAGGGGACCGGGGAGCTGTTTTTT
NA,TRBJ1-1,TRBV21-1,NA,CASSKGEGRGGPEAFF,TGTGCCAGCAGCAAAGGGGAGGGCAGGGGAGGACCTGAAGCTTTCTTT
NA,TRBJ2-3,TRBV19,NA,CASSIGRSVADTQYF,TGTGCCAGTAGTATAGGCAGGTCGGTAGCAGATACGCAGTATTTT
NA,TRBJ1-3,TRBV9,NA,CASSAPLMNSGNTIYF,TGTGCCAGCAGCGCCCCCCTAATGAACTCTGGAAACACCATATATTTT
NA,TRBJ1-1,TRBV6-1,NA,CASSGISARIDTEAFF,TGTGCCAGCAGTGGTATCAGCGCCCGTATCGACACTGAAGCTTTCTTT
TRBD1,TRBJ2-7,TRBV5-4,NA,CASSRTGEIYEQYF,TGTGCCAGCAGCCGGACAGGGGAGATCTACGAGCAGTACTTC
NA,TRBJ2-7,TRBV11-1,NA,CASSFYDSSYEQYF,TGTGCCAGCAGCTTCTACGACAGTTCCTACGAGCAGTACTTC
NA,TRBJ2-7,TRBV7-9,once,CASKMGWADEQYF,TGTGCCAGCAAAATGGGGTGGGCCGATGAGCAGTACTTC
TRBD1,TRBJ1-6,TRBV6-4,NA,CASSLRAGQGPDSPLHF,TGTGCCAGCAGCCTAAGGGCGGGACAGGGGCCGGATTCACCCCTCCACTTT
NA,TRBJ2-3,TRBV7-2,NA,CASSLEPEGADTQYF,TGTGCCAGCAGCTTAGAACCGGAGGGGGCAGATACGCAGTATTTT
NA,TRBJ2-3,TRBV6-6,NA,CASTLGLATDTQYF,TGTGCCAGCACTCTGGGCTTAGCCACAGATACGCAGTATTTT
TRBD1,TRBJ1-1,TRBV7-8,NA,CASSSLRDSEAFF,TGTGCCAGCAGCTCCCTACGGGACAGTGAAGCTTTCTTT
NA,TRBJ1-1,TRBV11-1,NA,CASSFVQRTEAFF,TGTGCCAGCAGCTTCGTACAGAGAACTGAAGCTTTCTTT
NA,TRBJ2-7,TRBV7-2,NA,CASSLAGNLIYYEQYF,TGTGCCAGCAGCTTAGCGGGAAACTTGATCTACTACGAGCAGTACTTC
NA,TRBJ1-5,TRBV9,few,CASSVGRSNQPQHF,TGTGCCAGCAGCGTTGGGCGATCAAATCAGCCCCAGCATTTT
NA,TRBJ2-7,TRBV27,NA,CASSLSAGVREQYF,TGTGCCAGCAGTTTATCCGCAGGGGTGCGAGAGCAGTACTTC
NA,TRBJ1-5,TRBV19,once,CASSIRGYQPQHF,TGTGCCAGTAGTATAAGGGGATATCAGCCCCAGCATTTT